The clone carrying this T cell receptor beta chain was recorded at least ten times. Its antigen is undetermined. This sample is part of a study of T cells in Graves' hyperthyroidism and ophthalmopathy. Regarding the study as a whole: Among clonotypes expanded in thyroid above 0.001, most were also found in blood. A 13 V-J signature model discriminated ophthalmopathy versus stable hyperthyroidism.

Germline V lookup: CDR1 MNHEY, CDR2 SVGEGT. Trimming took off 6 bases at V and 5 bases at J, with 19 bases between the two ends. The length of the CDR3 is 15 residues. Amplified TCR beta CDR3 regions derived from RNA transcripts. HTBI primers were used for first-round RT-PCR of the TCR CDR3. TCRdb passed the multiplex PCR reads through MiXCR, listing each CDR3 protein once. Of nearly 600,000 distinct CDR3 sequences in the sample, 12% to 15% were seen once. The source of this sequence is a woman between 18 and 29 years old with Graves' ophthalmopathy. This chain uses TRBV6-2 or TRBV6-3 with TRBJ2-5, with D tentatively TRBD1 (6 bases). The source material was blood. The CDR3 nucleotides read TGTGCCAGCAGATTTATAGGAACAGGGATGGAGACCCAGTACTTC. The encoded protein is CASRFIGTGMETQYF.